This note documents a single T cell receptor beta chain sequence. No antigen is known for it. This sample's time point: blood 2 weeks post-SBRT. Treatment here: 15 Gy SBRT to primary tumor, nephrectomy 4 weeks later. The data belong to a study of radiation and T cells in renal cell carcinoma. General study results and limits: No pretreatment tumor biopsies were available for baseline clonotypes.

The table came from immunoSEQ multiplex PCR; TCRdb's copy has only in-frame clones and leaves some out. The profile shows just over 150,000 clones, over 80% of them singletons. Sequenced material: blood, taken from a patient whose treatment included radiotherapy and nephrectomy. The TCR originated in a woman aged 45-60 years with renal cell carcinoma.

The CDR3 coding sequence is TGTGCCAGCCTGGGCAGGGGTGAAGAAAAACTGTTTTTT. Its translation is CASLGRGEEKLFF. The J gene is TRBJ1-4, the V gene TRBV19; D is perhaps TRBD1 (6 bases). Looked up from germline, CDR1 is LNHDA and CDR2 is SQIVND (reference sequence). The CDR3 runs 13 residues. Trimming took 9 bases from V and 8 from J, leaving 16 bases between them.